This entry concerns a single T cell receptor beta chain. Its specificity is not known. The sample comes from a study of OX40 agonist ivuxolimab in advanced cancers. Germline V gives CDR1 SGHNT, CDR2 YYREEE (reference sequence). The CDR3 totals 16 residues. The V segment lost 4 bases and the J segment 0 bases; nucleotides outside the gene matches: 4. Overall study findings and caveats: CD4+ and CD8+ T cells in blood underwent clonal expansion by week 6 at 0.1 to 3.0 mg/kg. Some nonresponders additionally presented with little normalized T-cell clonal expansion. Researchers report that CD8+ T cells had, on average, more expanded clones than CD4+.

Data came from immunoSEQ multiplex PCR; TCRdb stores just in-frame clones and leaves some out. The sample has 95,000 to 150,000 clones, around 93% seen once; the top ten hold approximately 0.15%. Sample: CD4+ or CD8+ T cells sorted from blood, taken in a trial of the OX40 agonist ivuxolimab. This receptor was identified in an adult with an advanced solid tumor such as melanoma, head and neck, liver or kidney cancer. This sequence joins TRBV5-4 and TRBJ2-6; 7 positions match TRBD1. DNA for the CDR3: TGTGCCAGCAGCCAGCAGGGGGACTCTGGGGCCAACGTCCTGACTTTC. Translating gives CASSQQGDSGANVLTF.